Each of the 16 T cell receptor beta chains below was sequenced from the same sample in a study of blood T cell repertoires in COVID-19. Data came from immunoSEQ multiplex PCR; TCRdb stores just in-frame clones and leaves some out. The sample consists of about 150,000 clones, 85% to 90% of them appearing once. The sequenced sample was PBMCs or T cells enriched from blood (not recorded which). The origin of the receptors is a young woman with acute COVID-19.

The chain has TRBV21-1 and TRBJ1-2; the table's TRBD1 call for D was not verified on the DNA. TRBV21-1 is a recognized pseudogene. The CDR3 length is 15 residues. The CDR3 region is CASSKTGQAPYGYTF. The CDR3, as DNA: TGTGCCAGCAGCAAAACCGGACAGGCCCCCTATGGCTACACCTTC.

This sequence joins TRBV7-2 and TRBJ2-7; TRBD2 agrees at 13 bases. This CDR3 is built from 14 residues. The junction had 4 bases not matched to a gene; V was cut back by 5 bases and J by 6 bases. Germline loops: CDR1 SGHTA, CDR2 FQGNSA. CDR3 loop: CASSPGLAGSEQYF. The CDR3 nucleotides read TGTGCCAGCAGCCCGGGACTAGCGGGATCCGAGCAGTACTTC.

V is TRBV27 and J is TRBJ1-6; the match to TRBD1 covers 7 bases. The CDR3 extends over 15 amino acids. V was clipped by 7 bases and J by 9 bases; unmatched bases: 12. Per germline, CDR1 MNHEY and CDR2 SMNVEV (reference sequence). The CDR3 DNA sequence: TGTGCCAGCACTTTGGGCGACAGGGCGGGTTCACCCCTCCACTTT. It codes for CASTLGDRAGSPLHF.

The V gene is TRBV11-2, the J gene TRBJ2-2; 8 nucleotides align to TRBD1. Germline lookup yields CDR1 SGHAT and CDR2 FQNNGV. V was pared by 6 bases and J by 1 base, with 4 bases of the junction left unmatched. The CDR3 extends over 15 amino acids. The CDR3 here is CASRDRVLNTGELFF. CDR3 bases: TGTGCCAGCAGGGACAGGGTATTGAACACCGGGGAGCTGTTTTTT.

V usage is TRBV28 and J usage is TRBJ2-5; TRBD1 might be the D (7 bases). Germline assignment: CDR1 MDHEN and CDR2 SYDVKM. Trimming left V 4 bases short and J 3 bases short, with 18 bases between. The CDR3 is 16 amino acids. The CDR3 loop reads CASSWDFRGREETQYF. In nucleotides, the CDR3 is TGTGCCAGCAGTTGGGACTTTAGGGGGCGGGAAGAGACCCAGTACTTC.

The V call is TRBV10-1, the J call TRBJ1-5; no clear D gene. Germline V lookup: CDR1 WNHNN, CDR2 SYGVQD (reference sequence). The germline V and J ends were trimmed by 2 bases and 3 bases, with 14 bases remaining between them. This CDR3 spans 16 amino acids. The CDR3 DNA reads as TGCGCCAGCAGTGAGCCTTGTCGGGGTCTCAATCAGCCCCAGCATTTT. This codes for CASSEPCRGLNQPQHF.

The chain joins TRBV25-1 to TRBJ2-7; 7 nucleotides line up with TRBD2. This CDR3 comprises 14 residues. V trimming: 10 bases; J trimming: 5 bases; junction bases outside the gene matches: 14. CDR1 and CDR2 from the germline V gene are MGHDK and SYGVNS. CDR3 sequence (DNA): TGTGCCACCCAGGAAGAGACTAGCTTCGACGAGCAGTACTTC. Its translation: CATQEETSFDEQYF.

CDR3 sequence: CASSERTGYGTEAFF. Written as DNA, the CDR3 is TGTGCCAGCAGCGAAAGGACAGGGTACGGCACTGAAGCTTTCTTT. The chain combines TRBV28 with TRBJ1-1, with 8 bases fitting TRBD1. The CDR3 has 15 amino acids. V dropped 6 bases and J dropped 4; count of bases not matched to a gene: 10. Per germline, CDR1 MDHEN and CDR2 SYDVKM.

The chain recombines TRBV28 with TRBJ2-7; TRBD2 matches at 7 bases. Germline V gives CDR1 MDHEN, CDR2 SYDVKM. The CDR3 is 16 residues long. After removal of 4 bases from V and 3 bases from J, the junction contained 12 bases not matched to a gene. Written as DNA, the CDR3 is TGTGCCAGCAGTTCCGCCCCTTCTAGCGGAAACTACGAGCAGTACTTC. It encodes CASSSAPSSGNYEQYF.

This chain uses TRBV28 with TRBJ1-2, with a tentative D call TRBD1 (5 bases). Between the trimmed V and J ends, which lost 5 bases and 7 bases, there was a span of 26 bases. The CDR3 spans 17 residues. Germline V gives CDR1 MDHEN, CDR2 SYDVKM. CDR3 nucleotide sequence: TGTGCCAGCAGTCTAACCGTCAAACAGGCCGGCATAGGTGGCTACACCTTC. Encoded protein: CASSLTVKQAGIGGYTF.

The table lists this clone with a few counts. This chain uses TRBV4-3 with TRBJ2-3; TRBD2 matches 9 bases. The CDR3 has 17 amino acids. Trimming cost V 0 bases and J 5 bases; bases outside gene matches: 9. Germline lookup yields CDR1 LGHNA and CDR2 YSLEER. The CDR3 DNA follows: TGCGCCAGCAGCCAAGATGGGTTAGCGGGAGTAGGAGATACGCAGTATTTT. Translated: CASSQDGLAGVGDTQYF.

For this clone: Its ends do not fully match the called genes, so a read error is possible. This rearrangement joins TRBV27 to TRBJ2-7; 10 positions match TRBD1. This CDR3 spans 12 amino acids. Germline lookup yields CDR1 MNHEY and CDR2 SMNVEV (reference sequence). The CDR3 nucleotides read TGTGCCAGCAGTCCGTGGACAGGGGGTCTGACCTTC. Protein product: CASSPWTGGLTF.

The chain is built from TRBV4-3 and TRBJ1-1, with 7 bases that match TRBD1. CDR1 and CDR2 (germline): LGHNA, YSLEER. This CDR3 is built from 15 residues. V shed 3 bases, J shed 5 bases, and the junction held 9 bases outside the gene matches. The CDR3 protein is CASSQGTGAGTEAFF. DNA of the CDR3: TGCGCCAGCAGCCAGGGTACAGGGGCAGGGACTGAAGCTTTCTTT.

The chain couples TRBV18 to TRBJ1-2; TRBD1 matches 12 bases. Per germline, CDR1 KGHSH and CDR2 LQKENI. The V gene end was trimmed by 2 bases and the J gene end by 3 bases; junction bases not matched to a gene: 4. The CDR3 length is 16 residues. The CDR3 sequence is CASSPTGTGGDYGYTF. The CDR3, as DNA: TGTGCCAGCTCACCAACAGGGACAGGGGGCGACTATGGCTACACCTTC.

The V call is TRBV9, the J call TRBJ2-2, with 9 nucleotides matching TRBD2. Losses at the gene ends were 4 bases for V and 7 bases for J; bases not matched to a gene: 17. The CDR3 is 18 residues long. CDR1 is SGDLS, CDR2 YYNGEE, per germline. As DNA, the CDR3 is TGTGCCAGCAGCCCCCCTCCGGCGGGAGGGAACTGGGGCGGGGAGCTGTTTTTT. It specifies CASSPPPAGGNWGGELFF.

The CDR3 DNA reads TGTGCCAGCTCACCACAGAGTACTAATGAAAAACTGTTTTTT. Translated, it gives CASSPQSTNEKLFF. This chain joins TRBV18 and TRBJ1-4; the D is unclear. Germline V gene lookup returns CDR1 KGHSH and CDR2 LQKENI. Trimming removed 1 base from V and 2 bases from J, with 5 bases in between. The CDR3 covers 14 residues.